This T cell receptor beta chain was observed in a study of graft-versus-host responses after intestinal transplantation. In the study overall: Recipients had multivisceral, liver-intestinal, or isolated intestinal transplants. Tacrolimus plus steroids were given to all recipients for roughly three years, preceded by anti-thymocyte globulin induction.

Libraries were prepared by immunoSEQ multiplex PCR; TCRdb keeps only in-frame clonotypes and omits some of them. The table has fewer than 95,000 clones, about 94% seen once. Worth noting for this clone: Its antigen is unidentified.

V lost 0 bases and J lost 2; bases outside the gene matches: 14. The germline V gene has CDR1 WNHNN and CDR2 SYGVQD (reference sequence). The CDR3 loop spans 19 amino acids. This TCR was sampled from a human donor who was the organ donor for an intestinal transplant. The chain couples TRBV10-1 to TRBJ2-5; 8 bases map to TRBD1. The source material was unstimulated CD4+ T cells sorted from spleen or lymph node cells, sampled before transplant. This chain's CDR3 is CASSESTGQAPAPQETQYF. CDR3 coding DNA: TGCGCCAGCAGTGAGTCGACGGGACAGGCACCGGCCCCACAAGAGACCCAGTACTTC.